The T cell receptor (beta chain) described here comes from a study of blood T cell repertoires in COVID-19. Background on the study: The United States, Italy and Spain were the sources of the acute and convalescent COVID-19 samples. The analysed material was cDNA or gDNA that came from T cells, B-cell-depleted T cells, or PBMCs.

Per the original data handling: Reference gene primers were amplified, and this amplification served to estimate nucleated cell counts. Assay: immunoSEQ multiplex PCR; the TCRdb copy retains only in-frame clones and omits some. V and J calls and clone size are those listed in that table; D and trimming were worked out from the DNA. Of some 460,000 clones listed, roughly 87% are singletons. V lost 6 bases and J lost 1, with 15 bases in between. The CDR3 covers 15 residues. Germline CDR1 WSHSY, CDR2 SAAADI. This sequence originates from a woman under 30 with acute COVID-19. The chain employs TRBV10-2 and TRBJ1-1, with unresolved D. Sequenced input: PBMCs or T cells enriched from blood (not recorded which). CDR3 protein: CASSPYWEGNTEAFF. The CDR3 DNA reads as TGCGCCAGCAGCCCCTACTGGGAGGGGAACACTGAAGCTTTCTTT.